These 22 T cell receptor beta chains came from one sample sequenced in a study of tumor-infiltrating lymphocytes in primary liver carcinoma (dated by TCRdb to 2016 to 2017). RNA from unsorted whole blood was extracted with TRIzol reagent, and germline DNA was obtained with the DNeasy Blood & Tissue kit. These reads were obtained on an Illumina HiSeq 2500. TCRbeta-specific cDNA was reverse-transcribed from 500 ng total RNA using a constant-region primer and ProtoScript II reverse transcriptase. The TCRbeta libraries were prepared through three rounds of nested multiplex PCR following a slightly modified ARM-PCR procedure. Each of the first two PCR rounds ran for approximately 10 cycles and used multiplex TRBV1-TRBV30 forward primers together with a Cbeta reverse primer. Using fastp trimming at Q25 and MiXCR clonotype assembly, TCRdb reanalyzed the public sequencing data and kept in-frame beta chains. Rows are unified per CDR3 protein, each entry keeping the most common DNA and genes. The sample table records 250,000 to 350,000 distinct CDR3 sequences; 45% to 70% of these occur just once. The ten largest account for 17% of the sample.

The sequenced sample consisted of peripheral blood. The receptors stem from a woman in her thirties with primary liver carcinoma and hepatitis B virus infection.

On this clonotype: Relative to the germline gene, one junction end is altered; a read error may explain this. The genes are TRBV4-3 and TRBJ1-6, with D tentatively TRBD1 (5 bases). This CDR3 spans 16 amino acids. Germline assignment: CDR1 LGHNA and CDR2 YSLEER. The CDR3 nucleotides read TGCACCAGCAGCCCCCAATCGGGAGGGGTCGGTTCACCCCTCCACTTT. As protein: CTSSPQSGGVGSPLHF.

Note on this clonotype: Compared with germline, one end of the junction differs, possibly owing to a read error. CDR3 sequence: CVSSGRTASYEQYF. CDR3 in DNA: TGTGTCAGCAGTGGGAGGACGGCGTCCTACGAGCAATACTTC. V usage is TRBV12-3 or TRBV12-4 and J usage is TRBJ2-7; TRBD2 might be the D (6 bases). This CDR3 comprises 14 residues.

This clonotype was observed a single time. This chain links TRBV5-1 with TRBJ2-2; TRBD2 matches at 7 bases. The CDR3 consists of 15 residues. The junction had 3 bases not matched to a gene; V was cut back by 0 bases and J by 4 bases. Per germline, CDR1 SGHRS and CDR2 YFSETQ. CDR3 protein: CASSLEVAGTGELFF. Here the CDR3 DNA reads TGCGCCAGCAGCTTGGAGGTAGCGGGCACCGGGGAGCTGTTTTTT.

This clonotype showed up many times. The CDR3 DNA sequence: TGCGCCAGCAGCCAAAATCCGGGACTAGCGTCCGATACGCAGTATTTT. Its translation: CASSQNPGLASDTQYF. This chain connects TRBV4-1 to TRBJ2-3, with 10 nucleotides matching TRBD2. The CDR3 covers 16 residues. J lost 6 bases, V lost 2 bases, and 8 bases had no gene match. The germline V gene encodes CDR1 MGHRA and CDR2 YSYEKL.

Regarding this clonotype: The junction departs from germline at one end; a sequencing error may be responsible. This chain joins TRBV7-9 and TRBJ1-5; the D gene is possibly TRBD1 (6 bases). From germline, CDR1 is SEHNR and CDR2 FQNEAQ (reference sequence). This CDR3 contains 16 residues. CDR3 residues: CTSSQSGGAREQPQHF. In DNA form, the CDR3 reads TGTACCAGCAGCCAAAGCGGGGGGGCGCGGGAACAGCCCCAGCATTTT.

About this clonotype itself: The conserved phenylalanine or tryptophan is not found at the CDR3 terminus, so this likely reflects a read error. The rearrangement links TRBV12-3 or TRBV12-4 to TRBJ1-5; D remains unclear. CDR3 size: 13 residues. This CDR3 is CTSSAGNNQPQHL. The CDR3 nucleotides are TGTACCAGCAGTGCTGGGAACAATCAGCCCCAGCATTTA.

CDR3 sequence reads: CASSLAGIALGITEAFF. CDR3 nucleotide sequence: TGTGCCAGCAGCTTAGCGGGAATCGCATTGGGTATCACTGAAGCTTTCTTT. V usage is TRBV7-9 and J usage is TRBJ1-1; D is uncertain. Trimming took 0 bases from V and 4 from J, leaving 18 bases between them. The germline CDR1 and CDR2 sequences are SEHNR and FQNEAQ (reference sequence). The CDR3 length is 17 residues. Full variable domain (remainder filled in from reference TRBV7-9 and TRBJ1-1): DTGVSQNPRHKITKRGQNVTFRCDPISEHNRLYWYRQTLGQGPEFLTYFQNEAQLEKSRLLSDRFSAERPKGSFSTLEIQRTEQGDSAMYLCASSLAGIALGITEAFFGQGTRLTVV.

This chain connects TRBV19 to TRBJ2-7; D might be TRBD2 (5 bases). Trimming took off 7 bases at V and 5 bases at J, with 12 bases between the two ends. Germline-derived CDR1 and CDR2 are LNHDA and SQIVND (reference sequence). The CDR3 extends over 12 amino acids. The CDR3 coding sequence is TGTGCCAGTAACGAGGGAAAGAACGAGCAGTACTTC. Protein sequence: CASNEGKNEQYF.

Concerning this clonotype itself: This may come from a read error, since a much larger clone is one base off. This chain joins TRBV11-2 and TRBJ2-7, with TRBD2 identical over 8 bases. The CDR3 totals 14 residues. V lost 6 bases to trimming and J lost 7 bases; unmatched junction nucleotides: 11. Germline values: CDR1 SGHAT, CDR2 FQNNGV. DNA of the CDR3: TGTGCCAGCAGTTACTTTAGCGGGAAGGATGAGCAGTACTTC. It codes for CASSYFSGKDEQYF. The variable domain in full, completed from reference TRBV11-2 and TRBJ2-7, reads EAGVAQSPRYKIIEKRQSVAFWCNPISGHATLYWYQQILGQGPKLLIQFQNNGVVDDSQLPKDRFSAERLKGVDSTLKIQPAKLEDSAVYLCASSYFSGKDEQYFGPGTRLTVT.

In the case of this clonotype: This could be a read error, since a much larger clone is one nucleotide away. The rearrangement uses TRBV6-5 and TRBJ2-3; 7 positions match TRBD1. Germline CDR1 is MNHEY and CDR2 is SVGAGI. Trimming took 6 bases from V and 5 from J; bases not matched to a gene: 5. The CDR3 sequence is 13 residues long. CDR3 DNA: TGTGCCAGCAGGAGGGGGCGCGGAGATACGCAGTATTTT. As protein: CASRRGRGDTQYF.

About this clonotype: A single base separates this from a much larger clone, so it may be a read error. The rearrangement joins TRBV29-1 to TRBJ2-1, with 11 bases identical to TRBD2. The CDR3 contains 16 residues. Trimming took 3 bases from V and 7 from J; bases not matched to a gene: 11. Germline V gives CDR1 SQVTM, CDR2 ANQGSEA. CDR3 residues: CSVDAGTSGTNNEQFF. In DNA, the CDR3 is TGCAGCGTTGACGCCGGGACTAGCGGAACTAATAATGAGCAGTTCTTC.

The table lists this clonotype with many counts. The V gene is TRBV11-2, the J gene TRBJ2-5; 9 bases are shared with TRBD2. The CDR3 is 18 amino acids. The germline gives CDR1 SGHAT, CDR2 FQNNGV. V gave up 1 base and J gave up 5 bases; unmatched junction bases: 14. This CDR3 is CASSLGRLAGSEGETQYF. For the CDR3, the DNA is TGTGCCAGCAGCTTAGGCCGGCTAGCGGGAAGCGAGGGGGAGACCCAGTACTTC.

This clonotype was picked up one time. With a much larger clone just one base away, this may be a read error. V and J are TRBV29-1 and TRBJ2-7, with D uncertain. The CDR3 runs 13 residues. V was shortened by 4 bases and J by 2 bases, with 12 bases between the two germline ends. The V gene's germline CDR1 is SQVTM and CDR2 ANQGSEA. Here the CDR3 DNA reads TGCAGCGTTGTTGTCCCCAGCGCCTACGAGCAGTACTTC. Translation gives CSVVVPSAYEQYF.

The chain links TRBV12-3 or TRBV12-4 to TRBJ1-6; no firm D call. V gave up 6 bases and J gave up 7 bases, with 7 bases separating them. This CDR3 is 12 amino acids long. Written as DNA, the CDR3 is TGTGCCAGCAGGCGACGCAATTCACCCCTCCACTTT. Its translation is CASRRRNSPLHF.

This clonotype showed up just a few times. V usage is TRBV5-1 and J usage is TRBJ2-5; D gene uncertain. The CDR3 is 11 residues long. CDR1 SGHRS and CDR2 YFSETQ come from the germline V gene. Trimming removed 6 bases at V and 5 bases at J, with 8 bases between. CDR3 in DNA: TGCGCCAGCATGTTGGGGGAGACCCAGTACTTC. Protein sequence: CASMLGETQYF. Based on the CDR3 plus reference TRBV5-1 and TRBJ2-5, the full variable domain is KAGVTQTPRYLIKTRGQQVTLSCSPISGHRSVSWYQQTPGQGLQFLFEYFSETQRNKGNFPGRFSGRQFSNSRSEMNVSTLELGDSALYLCASMLGETQYFGPGTRLLVL.

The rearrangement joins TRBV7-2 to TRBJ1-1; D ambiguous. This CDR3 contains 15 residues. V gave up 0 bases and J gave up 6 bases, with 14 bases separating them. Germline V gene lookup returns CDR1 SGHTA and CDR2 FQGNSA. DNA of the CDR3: TGTGCCAGCAGCTTAGCGCGAGGGCCAACCGCTGAAGCTTTCTTT. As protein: CASSLARGPTAEAFF.

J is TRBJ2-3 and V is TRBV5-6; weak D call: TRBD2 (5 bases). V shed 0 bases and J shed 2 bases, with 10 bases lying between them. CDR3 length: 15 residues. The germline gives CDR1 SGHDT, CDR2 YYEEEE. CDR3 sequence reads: CASSLGLTNTDTQYF. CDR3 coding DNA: TGTGCCAGCAGCTTGGGACTAACTAACACAGATACGCAGTATTTT.

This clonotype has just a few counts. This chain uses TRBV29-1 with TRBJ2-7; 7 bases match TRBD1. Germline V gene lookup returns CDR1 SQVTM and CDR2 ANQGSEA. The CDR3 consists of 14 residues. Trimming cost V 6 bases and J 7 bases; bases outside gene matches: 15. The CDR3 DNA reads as TGCAGCGTCCCAGACAGGGTGGATCAGGTTGAGCAGTACTTC. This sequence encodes CSVPDRVDQVEQYF.

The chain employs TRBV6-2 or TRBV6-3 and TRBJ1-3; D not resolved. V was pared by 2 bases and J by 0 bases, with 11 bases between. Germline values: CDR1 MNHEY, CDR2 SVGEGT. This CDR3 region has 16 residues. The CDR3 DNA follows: TGTGCCAGCAGTTACCCCACGACCAGCTCTGGAAACACCATATATTTT. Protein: CASSYPTTSSGNTIYF.

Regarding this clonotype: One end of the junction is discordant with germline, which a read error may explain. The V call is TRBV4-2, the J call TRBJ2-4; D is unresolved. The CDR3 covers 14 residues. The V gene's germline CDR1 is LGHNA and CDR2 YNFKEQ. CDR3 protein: CANSPEAGRNNQYF. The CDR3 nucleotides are TGTGCCAACAGCCCAGAGGCCGGGCGAAACAATCAGTACTTC.

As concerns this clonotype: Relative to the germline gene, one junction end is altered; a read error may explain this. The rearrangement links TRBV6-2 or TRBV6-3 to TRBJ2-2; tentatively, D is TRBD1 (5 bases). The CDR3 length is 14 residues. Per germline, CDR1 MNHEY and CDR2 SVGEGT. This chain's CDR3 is CVSRPQGNTGELFF. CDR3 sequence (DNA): TGTGTCAGCAGACCTCAGGGCAACACCGGGGAGCTGTTTTTT.

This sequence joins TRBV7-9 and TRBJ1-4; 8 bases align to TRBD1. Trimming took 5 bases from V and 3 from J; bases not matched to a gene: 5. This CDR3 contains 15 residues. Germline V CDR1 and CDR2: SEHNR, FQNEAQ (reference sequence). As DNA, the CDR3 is TGTGCCAGCAGCCGAGGGACAGGAGCTAATGAAAAACTGTTTTTT. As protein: CASSRGTGANEKLFF.